This T cell receptor beta chain stems from a study of radiation and T cells in renal cell carcinoma. Study results and caveats: From baseline, blood top tumor clonotypes peaked at 2 weeks post-radiation. Without pretreatment biopsies, baseline tumor clonotype presence was undetermined.

Time point denoted: baseline pretreatment blood. This sample's treatment: 15 Gy SBRT to primary tumor, nephrectomy 4 weeks later. This renal cell carcinoma was of the clear cell type. Trimming cost V 1 base and J 10 bases; bases outside gene matches: 13. Germline-derived CDR1 and CDR2 are SGHTA and FQGNSA. The CDR3 has 17 amino acids. Comment on this clone: Its antigen is not identified.

Assay used: immunoSEQ multiplex PCR; TCRdb lists only in-frame clones, some missing. The sample carries tens of thousands of clones, just under 80% recorded once. The chain recombines TRBV7-2 with TRBJ2-1, with TRBD2 matching 10 bases. This TCR came from a man in his sixties with renal cell carcinoma. The sample was blood, taken from a patient whose treatment included radiotherapy and nephrectomy. The CDR3 loop reads CASSLGVIAGGSPEQFF. The DNA for the CDR3 is TGTGCCAGCAGCTTAGGGGTGATAGCGGGGGGCTCCCCCGAGCAGTTCTTC.